The rows below give T cell receptor beta chains drawn from one sample of a study of T cell responses to AZD1222 COVID-19 vaccine. Measured with immunoSEQ multiplex PCR; TCRdb has only the in-frame clones, and not every one. The data show tens of thousands of clones, with more than 75% seen just once and approximately 5.2% held by the top ten. Here the sequenced sample was peripheral blood, taken 28 days after the second AZD1222 dose. The receptors were sampled from an adult who received the AZD1222 COVID-19 vaccine. The CDR3 runs from the conserved cysteine through the conserved F or W. A D gene is named only where the DNA matches it firmly. Expanded clones are given a class, and other clones once, few, many or no size at all.

v_gene,abundance,d_gene,j_gene,CDR3aa,CDR3nt
TRBV4-1,once,TRBD2,TRBJ2-7,CASSLQTSGISYEQYF,TGCGCCAGCAGCCTCCAGACTAGCGGGATCTCCTACGAGCAGTACTTC
TRBV5-1,-,TRBD1,TRBJ1-2,CASSLGTGQGQGYTF,TGCGCCAGCAGCTTGGGCACCGGACAGGGGCAAGGCTACACCTTC
TRBV27,-,-,TRBJ2-6,CASSLAQEPGLVRSGANVLTF,TGTGCCAGCAGCTTAGCGCAAGAGCCGGGACTCGTAAGGTCTGGGGCCAACGTCCTGACTTTC
TRBV7-9,-,-,TRBJ2-1,CASSLTGSSYDEQFF,TGTGCCAGCAGCCTAACAGGGAGTTCATACGATGAGCAGTTCTTC
TRBV5-1,-,TRBD1,TRBJ2-5,CASSYRTGEETQYF,TGCGCCAGCAGCTACAGGACAGGCGAAGAGACCCAGTACTTC
TRBV30,-,TRBD2,TRBJ2-2,CAWGGASGRTNTGELFF,TGTGCCTGGGGGGGGGCTAGCGGGAGGACGAACACCGGGGAGCTGTTTTTT
TRBV6-5,-,-,TRBJ1-5,CASSKLGVGQPQHF,TGTGCCAGCAGTAAACTAGGGGTGGGACAGCCCCAGCATTTT
TRBV6-2/TRBV6-3,-,-,TRBJ1-2,CASSYGRTGRYGYTF,TGTGCCAGCAGTTACGGAAGGACGGGACGCTATGGCTACACCTTC
TRBV12-3/TRBV12-4,once,-,TRBJ1-1,CASSPGGAIGAFF,TGTGCCAGCAGTCCAGGAGGGGCCATCGGAGCTTTCTTT
TRBV6-2/TRBV6-3,few,-,TRBJ1-2,CASSYSRQVNYGYTF,TGTGCCAGCAGTTACTCGAGACAGGTCAACTATGGCTACACCTTC
TRBV18,-,-,TRBJ1-1,CASSHPITGTAEAFF,TGTGCCAGCTCACACCCAATTACAGGTACGGCTGAAGCTTTCTTT
TRBV10-3,-,-,TRBJ2-2,CAINGLLGGELFF,TGTGCCATCAATGGTCTCCTCGGCGGGGAGCTGTTTTTT
TRBV12-3/TRBV12-4,few,-,TRBJ2-3,CASSLQNTDTQYF,TGTGCCAGCAGTTTACAGAACACAGATACGCAGTATTTT
TRBV5-1,-,-,TRBJ1-1,CASSSLTGNTEAFF,TGCGCCAGCAGCTCACTGACAGGGAACACTGAAGCTTTCTTT
TRBV5-1,-,-,TRBJ1-3,CASSLGGVGDSGNTIYF,TGCGCCAGCAGCTTGGGAGGGGTCGGAGACTCTGGAAACACCATATATTTT
TRBV6-5,-,-,TRBJ1-5,CASRQVWDQPQHF,TGTGCCAGCAGGCAGGTATGGGATCAGCCCCAGCATTTT
TRBV9,-,-,TRBJ2-2,CASSDPRTGELFF,TGTGCCAGCAGCGACCCTCGGACCGGGGAGCTGTTTTTT
TRBV11-2,-,-,TRBJ2-1,CASSLGGVYNEQFF,TGTGCCAGCAGCCTCGGAGGTGTATACAATGAGCAGTTCTTC
TRBV3-1/TRBV3-2,once,-,TRBJ1-6,CASSQRQSTYSPLHF,TGTGCCAGCAGCCAACGACAGAGCACGTATTCACCCCTCCACTTT
TRBV7-9,-,-,TRBJ1-1,CASSLLEGDTEAFF,TGTGCCAGCAGCTTATTAGAGGGGGACACTGAAGCTTTCTTT
TRBV5-1,-,-,TRBJ2-5,CASSLKETQYF,TGCGCCAGCAGCTTAAAAGAGACCCAGTACTTC
TRBV30,once,TRBD2,TRBJ2-4,CAWRSPSGSKNIQYF,TGTGCCTGGAGGTCCCCTAGCGGGAGCAAAAACATTCAGTACTTC
TRBV30,-,-,TRBJ2-3,CAWSVQGGTDTQYF,TGTGCCTGGAGTGTGCAGGGTGGGACAGATACGCAGTATTTT
TRBV27,-,-,TRBJ1-1,CASSFYGTEAFF,TGTGCCAGCAGTTTTTATGGGACTGAAGCTTTCTTT